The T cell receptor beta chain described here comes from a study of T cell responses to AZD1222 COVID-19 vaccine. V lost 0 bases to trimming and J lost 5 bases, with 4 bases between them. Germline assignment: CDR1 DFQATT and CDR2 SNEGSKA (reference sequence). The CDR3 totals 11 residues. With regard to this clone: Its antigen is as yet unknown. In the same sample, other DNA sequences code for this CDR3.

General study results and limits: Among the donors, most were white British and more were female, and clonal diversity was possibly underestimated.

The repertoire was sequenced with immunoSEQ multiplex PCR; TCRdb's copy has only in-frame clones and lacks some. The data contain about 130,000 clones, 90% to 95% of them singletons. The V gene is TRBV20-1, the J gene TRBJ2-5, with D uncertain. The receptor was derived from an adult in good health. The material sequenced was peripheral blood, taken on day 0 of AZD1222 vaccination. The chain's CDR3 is CSARDLETQYF. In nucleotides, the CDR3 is TGCAGTGCTAGAGATCTGGAGACCCAGTACTTC.